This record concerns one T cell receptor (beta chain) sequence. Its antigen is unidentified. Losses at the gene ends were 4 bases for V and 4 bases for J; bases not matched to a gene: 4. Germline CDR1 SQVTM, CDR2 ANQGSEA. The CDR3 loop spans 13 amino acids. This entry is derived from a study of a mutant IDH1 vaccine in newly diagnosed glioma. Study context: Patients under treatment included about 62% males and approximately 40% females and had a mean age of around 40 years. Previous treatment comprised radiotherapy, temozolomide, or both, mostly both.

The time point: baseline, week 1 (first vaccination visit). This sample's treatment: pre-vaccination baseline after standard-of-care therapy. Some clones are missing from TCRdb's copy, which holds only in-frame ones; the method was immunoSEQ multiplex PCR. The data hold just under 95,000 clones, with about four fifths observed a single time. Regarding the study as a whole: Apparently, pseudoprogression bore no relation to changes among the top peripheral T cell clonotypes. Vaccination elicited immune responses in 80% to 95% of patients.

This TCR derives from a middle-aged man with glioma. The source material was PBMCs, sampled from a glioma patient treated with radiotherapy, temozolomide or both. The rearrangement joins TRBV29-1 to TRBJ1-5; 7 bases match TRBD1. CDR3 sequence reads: CSVGQGGNQPQHF. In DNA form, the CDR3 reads TGCAGCGTTGGGCAGGGGGGGAATCAGCCCCAGCATTTT.